Listed below are T cell receptor beta chains from one sample, sequenced in a study of spatial heterogeneity in lung cancer. MiXCR was run by TCRdb on the 5' RACE reads, yielding one entry per CDR3 protein. This table has approximately 52,000 distinct CDR3 sequences, approximately 7% appearing once. Sequences were derived from PBMCs, sampled at surgery. All receptors derive from a female donor with early-stage non-small cell lung cancer. Each CDR3 is given with its conserved first and last residue. Fields, in order: J gene, D gene, V gene, clone size, CDR3 protein, CDR3 DNA. D genes are given only for firm matches. Clone size, where shown, is once, few, many, or a class for clones that have expanded.

>TRBJ1-1|-|TRBV5-1|many
CASSLGGLNTEAFF
TGCGCCAGCAGCTTGGGAGGGTTGAACACTGAAGCTTTCTTT
>TRBJ2-5|-|TRBV5-4|many
CASSLVRETQYF
TGTGCCAGCAGCCTCGTCAGGGAGACCCAGTACTTC
>TRBJ2-3|TRBD2|TRBV11-2|few
CASSFGGGLTDTQYF
TGTGCCAGCAGCTTCGGGGGGGGACTCACAGATACGCAGTATTTT
>TRBJ2-1|TRBD1|TRBV28|many
CASSYTGQGNEQFF
TGTGCCAGCAGCTATACGGGACAGGGAAATGAGCAGTTCTTC
>TRBJ2-1|-|TRBV11-1|many
CASSSRQSSYNEQFF
TGTGCCAGCAGCTCAAGACAGAGCTCCTACAATGAGCAGTTCTTC
>TRBJ1-4|-|TRBV28|many
CASSYMTNEKLFF
TGTGCCAGCAGTTACATGACTAATGAAAAACTGTTTTTT
>TRBJ1-6|-|TRBV5-1|many
CASAGQENSPLHF
TGCGCCAGCGCCGGACAAGAAAATTCACCCCTCCACTTT
>TRBJ1-6|-|TRBV20-1|many
CSARSGGPGSPLHF
TGCAGTGCTAGGAGCGGAGGACCCGGTTCACCCCTCCACTTT
>TRBJ2-1|TRBD2|TRBV4-1|many
CASSQERGGYNEQFF
TGCGCCAGCAGCCAAGAGCGGGGGGGATACAATGAGCAGTTCTTC
>TRBJ2-1|-|TRBV19|many
CASSRVGGTRWDEQFF
TGTGCCAGTAGTAGAGTGGGGGGCACCCGATGGGATGAGCAGTTCTTC
>TRBJ1-5|-|TRBV28|many
CASSPRWGGINQPQHF
TGTGCCAGCAGTCCCCGGTGGGGGGGGATTAATCAGCCCCAGCATTTT
>TRBJ2-7|TRBD2|TRBV29-1|many
CSVEGTSGTKYEQYF
TGCAGCGTTGAAGGGACTAGCGGGACAAAGTACGAGCAGTACTTC
>TRBJ1-5|TRBD1|TRBV10-3|many
CAIGSRGDQPQHF
TGTGCCATCGGGTCCAGGGGGGATCAGCCCCAGCATTTT
>TRBJ1-1|-|TRBV5-1|-
CASSLGGGPPGTEAFF
TGCGCCAGCAGCTTGGGAGGGGGTCCCCCTGGCACTGAAGCTTTCTTT
>TRBJ1-5|-|TRBV25-1|-
CASSDGGKQQPQHF
TGTGCCAGCAGCGACGGTGGTAAGCAGCAGCCCCAGCATTTT
>TRBJ2-2|TRBD1|TRBV7-9|-
CASSLRGTVGTGELFF
TGTGCCAGCAGCTTACGAGGGACAGTCGGCACCGGGGAGCTGTTTTTT
>TRBJ2-3|-|TRBV6-4|many
CASSAQGGDTQYF
TGTGCCAGCAGCGCACAGGGGGGGGATACGCAGTATTTT
>TRBJ2-1|TRBD2|TRBV7-9|many
CASSHWTSGLNNEQFF
TGTGCCAGCAGCCACTGGACTAGCGGCTTAAACAATGAGCAGTTCTTC
>TRBJ1-1|-|TRBV5-1|few
CASSTEQRTPQNTEAFF
TGCGCCAGCAGCACCGAACAGAGGACACCTCAGAACACTGAAGCTTTCTTT
>TRBJ2-2|-|TRBV5-1|many
CASSGAGVNTGELFF
TGCGCCAGCAGCGGAGCAGGGGTTAACACCGGGGAGCTGTTTTTT
>TRBJ2-1|-|TRBV6-6|many
CASRTGTYNEQFF
TGTGCCAGCAGGACAGGTACCTACAATGAGCAGTTCTTC
>TRBJ2-7|-|TRBV5-1|many
CASSEGIAYEQYF
TGCGCCAGCAGTGAGGGTATCGCCTACGAGCAGTACTTC
>TRBJ1-1|-|TRBV7-9|many
CASSLIGVGMNTEAFF
TGTGCCAGCAGCTTAATTGGTGTAGGGATGAACACTGAAGCTTTCTTT
>TRBJ2-7|-|TRBV12-3/TRBV12-4|many
CATSEGYEQYF
TGTGCCACCTCGGAGGGCTACGAGCAGTACTTC
>TRBJ1-4|-|TRBV3-1|many
CASSQDTATNEKLFF
TGTGCCAGCAGCCAAGACACCGCAACTAATGAAAAACTGTTTTTT
>TRBJ2-3|-|TRBV19|-
CASSLQLGAQYF
TGTGCCAGTAGTTTACAACTGGGCGCGCAGTATTTT
>TRBJ1-4|TRBD1|TRBV5-5|few
CASSLALGQNNEKLFF
TGTGCCAGCAGCTTGGCCCTGGGACAGAACAATGAAAAACTGTTTTTT
>TRBJ1-5|TRBD1|TRBV30|many
CAWSEQGVQPQHF
TGTGCCTGGAGTGAACAGGGGGTTCAGCCCCAGCATTTT
>TRBJ2-7|TRBD1|TRBV28|many
CASSSPSGTGFYEQYF
TGTGCCAGCAGCTCTCCCTCCGGGACAGGGTTCTACGAGCAGTACTTC
>TRBJ2-1|-|TRBV4-1|-
CASSREISQYNEQFF
TGCGCCAGCAGCCGAGAAATCTCGCAATACAATGAGCAGTTCTTC
>TRBJ2-7|-|TRBV6-2/TRBV6-3|few
CASRLPTHTEQYF
TGTGCCAGCAGACTCCCCACCCATACAGAGCAGTACTTC
>TRBJ2-3|-|TRBV7-2|few
CASSSTLRASTDTQYF
TGTGCCAGCAGCTCTACTTTGCGGGCGAGCACAGATACGCAGTATTTT
>TRBJ1-2|-|TRBV27|many
CASSLLGPYGYTF
TGTGCCAGCAGTCTCCTGGGACCCTATGGCTACACCTTC
>TRBJ1-4|-|TRBV3-2|few
CASSQDNPAGQGIEKLFF
TGTGCCAGCAGCCAAGATAATCCCGCGGGACAGGGTATTGAAAAACTGTTTTTT
>TRBJ2-5|-|TRBV3-1|many
CASSLQPGLQETQYF
TGTGCCAGCAGCCTCCAACCGGGACTCCAAGAGACCCAGTACTTC
>TRBJ2-2|-|TRBV28|many
CASKVNTGELFF
TGTGCCAGCAAGGTGAACACCGGGGAGCTGTTTTTT
>TRBJ2-2|-|TRBV7-3|few
CASSPYGGPAGTGELFF
TGTGCCAGCAGCCCTTACGGCGGGCCCGCGGGAACCGGGGAGCTGTTTTTT
>TRBJ1-4|-|TRBV7-9|many
CASSLALREKLFF
TGTGCCAGCAGCTTAGCGCTTCGTGAAAAACTGTTTTTT
>TRBJ1-6|TRBD1|TRBV10-3|-
CAIRDTGVYNSPLHF
TGTGCCATCAGAGACACAGGGGTTTATAATTCACCCCTCCACTTT
>TRBJ2-1|TRBD1|TRBV5-1|many
CASSTPQGAGYNEQFF
TGCGCCAGCAGCACCCCCCAGGGGGCCGGTTACAATGAGCAGTTCTTC
>TRBJ1-6|-|TRBV5-1|few
CASSLERRGSPLHF
TGCGCCAGCAGCTTGGAAAGGAGGGGATCACCCCTCCACTTT
>TRBJ2-2|-|TRBV5-5|many
CASSLGSANTGELFF
TGTGCCAGCAGCTTAGGTTCAGCGAACACCGGGGAGCTGTTTTTT
>TRBJ2-5|TRBD1|TRBV29-1|-
CSVGQGQETQYF
TGCAGCGTTGGACAGGGCCAAGAGACCCAGTACTTC
>TRBJ2-3|TRBD2|TRBV2|many
CASNRRGVNTDTQYF
TGTGCCAGCAACCGGCGGGGGGTTAACACAGATACGCAGTATTTT